At least ten counts were recorded for the clone carrying this TCR beta chain. The sample belongs to a study of T cells after yellow fever vaccination. Study-level background: Researchers used SMART-Seq v4 Ultra Low Input to prepare fractions that had low cell numbers.

The length of the CDR3 is 18 residues. Trimming shortened V by 8 bases and J by 1 base, and 26 bases separated the two germline ends. Germline CDR1 and CDR2: MNHEY and SMNVEV (reference sequence). TCRdb called the 5' RACE reads again in MiXCR, with one record for every CDR3 protein. The sample lists approximately 58,000 distinct CDR3 sequences, around 5.4% occurring once. The specimen comprised PBMCs, either bulk or a sorted T-cell subset (CD4+, CD8+, memory, or dextramer-sorted; not recorded which), sampled on the day of the yellow fever booster vaccination. This TCR derives from a man between 18 and 35 years old who received the YFV17D yellow fever vaccine. V is TRBV27 and J is TRBJ2-5; D may match TRBD1 or TRBD2 (6 bases each). CDR3 nucleotides: TGTGCCAGCCGCCTAGAATGGGGGGCGGTTGGGTCCCAAGAGACCCAGTACTTC. Protein product: CASRLEWGAVGSQETQYF.